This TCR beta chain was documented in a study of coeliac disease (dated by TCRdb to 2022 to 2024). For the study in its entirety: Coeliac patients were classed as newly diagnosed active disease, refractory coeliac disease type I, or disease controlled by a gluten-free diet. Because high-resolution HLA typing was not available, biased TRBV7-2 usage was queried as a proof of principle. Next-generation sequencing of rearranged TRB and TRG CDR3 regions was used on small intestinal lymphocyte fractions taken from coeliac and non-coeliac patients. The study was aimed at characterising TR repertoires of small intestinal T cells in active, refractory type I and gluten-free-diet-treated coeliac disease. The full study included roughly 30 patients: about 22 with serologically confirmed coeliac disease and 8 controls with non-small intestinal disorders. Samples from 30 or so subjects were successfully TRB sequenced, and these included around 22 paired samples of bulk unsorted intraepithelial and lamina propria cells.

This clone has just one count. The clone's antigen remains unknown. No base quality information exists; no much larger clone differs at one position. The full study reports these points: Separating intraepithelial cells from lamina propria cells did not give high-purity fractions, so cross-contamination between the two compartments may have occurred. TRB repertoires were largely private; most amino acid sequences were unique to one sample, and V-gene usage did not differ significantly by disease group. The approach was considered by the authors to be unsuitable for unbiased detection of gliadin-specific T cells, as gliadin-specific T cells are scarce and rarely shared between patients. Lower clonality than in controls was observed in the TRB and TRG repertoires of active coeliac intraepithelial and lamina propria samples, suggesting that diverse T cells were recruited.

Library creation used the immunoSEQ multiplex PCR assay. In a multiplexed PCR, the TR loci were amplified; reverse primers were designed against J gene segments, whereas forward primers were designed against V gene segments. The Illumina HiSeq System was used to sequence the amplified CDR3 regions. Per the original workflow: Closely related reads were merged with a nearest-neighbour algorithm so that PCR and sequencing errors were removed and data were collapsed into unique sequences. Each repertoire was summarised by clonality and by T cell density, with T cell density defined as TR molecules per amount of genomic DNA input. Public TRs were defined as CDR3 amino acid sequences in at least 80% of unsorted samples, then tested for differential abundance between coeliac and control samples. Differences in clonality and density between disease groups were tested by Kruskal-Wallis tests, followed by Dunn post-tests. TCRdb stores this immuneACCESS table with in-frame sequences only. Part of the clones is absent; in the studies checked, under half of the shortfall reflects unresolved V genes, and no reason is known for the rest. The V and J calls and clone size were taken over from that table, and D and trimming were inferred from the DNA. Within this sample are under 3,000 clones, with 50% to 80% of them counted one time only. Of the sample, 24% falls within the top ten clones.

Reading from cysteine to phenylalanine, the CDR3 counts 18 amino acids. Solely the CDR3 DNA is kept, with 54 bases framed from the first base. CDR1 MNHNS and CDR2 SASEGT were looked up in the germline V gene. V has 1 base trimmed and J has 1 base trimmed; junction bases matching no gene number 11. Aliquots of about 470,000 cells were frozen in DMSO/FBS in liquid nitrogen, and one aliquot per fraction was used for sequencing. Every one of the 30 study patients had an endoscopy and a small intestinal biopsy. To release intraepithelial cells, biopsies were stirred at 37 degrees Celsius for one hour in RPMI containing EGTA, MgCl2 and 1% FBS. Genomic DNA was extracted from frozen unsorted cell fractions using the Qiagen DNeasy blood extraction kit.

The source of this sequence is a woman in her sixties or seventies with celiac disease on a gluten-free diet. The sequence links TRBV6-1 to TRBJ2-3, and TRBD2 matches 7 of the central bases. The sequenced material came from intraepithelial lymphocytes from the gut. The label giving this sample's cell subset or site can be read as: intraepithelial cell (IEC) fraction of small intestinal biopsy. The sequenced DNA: TGTGCCAGCAGTGAAGGGAGGAGGGGTCGGGGGGGCACAGATACGCAGTATTTT. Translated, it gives CASSEGRRGRGGTDTQYF.